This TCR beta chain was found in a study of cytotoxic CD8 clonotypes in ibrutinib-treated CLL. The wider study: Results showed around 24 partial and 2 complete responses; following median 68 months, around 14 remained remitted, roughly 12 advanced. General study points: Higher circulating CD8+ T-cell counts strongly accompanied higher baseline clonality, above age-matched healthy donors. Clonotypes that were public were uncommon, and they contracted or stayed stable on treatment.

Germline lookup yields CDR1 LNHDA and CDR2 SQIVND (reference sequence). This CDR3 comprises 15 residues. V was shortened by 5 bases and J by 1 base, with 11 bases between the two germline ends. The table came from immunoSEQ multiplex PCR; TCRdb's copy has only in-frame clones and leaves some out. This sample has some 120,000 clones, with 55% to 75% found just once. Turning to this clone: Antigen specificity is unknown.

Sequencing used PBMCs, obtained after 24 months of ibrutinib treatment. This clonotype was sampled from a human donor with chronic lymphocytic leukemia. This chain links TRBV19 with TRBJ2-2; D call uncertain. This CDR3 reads CASSAENMNTGELFF. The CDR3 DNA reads TGTGCCAGTAGTGCCGAAAACATGAACACCGGGGAGCTGTTTTTT.